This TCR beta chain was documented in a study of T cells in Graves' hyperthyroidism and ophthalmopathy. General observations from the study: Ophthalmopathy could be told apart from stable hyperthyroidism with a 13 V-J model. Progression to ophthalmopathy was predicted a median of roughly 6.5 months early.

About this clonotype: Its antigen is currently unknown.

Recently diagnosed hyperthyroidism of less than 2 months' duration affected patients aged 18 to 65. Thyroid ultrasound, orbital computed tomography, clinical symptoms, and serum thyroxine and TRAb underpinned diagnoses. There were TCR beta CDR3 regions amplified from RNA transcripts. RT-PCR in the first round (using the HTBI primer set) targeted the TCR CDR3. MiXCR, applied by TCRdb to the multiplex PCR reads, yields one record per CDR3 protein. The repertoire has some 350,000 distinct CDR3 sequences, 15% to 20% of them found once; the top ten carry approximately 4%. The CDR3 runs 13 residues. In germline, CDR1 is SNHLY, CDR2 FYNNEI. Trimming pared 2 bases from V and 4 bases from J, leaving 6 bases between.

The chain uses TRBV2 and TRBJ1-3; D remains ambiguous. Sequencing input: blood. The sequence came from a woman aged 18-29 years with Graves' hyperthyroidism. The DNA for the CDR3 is TGTGCCAGCAGTGAACAGGAGGGAAACACCATATATTTT. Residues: CASSEQEGNTIYF.